This T cell receptor beta chain is from a study of blood T cells in healthy people across ages (dated by TCRdb to 2014 to 2015). Concerning the study at large: Template switching captured roughly one uniquely barcoded TCR beta cDNA molecule per two T cells in model experiments. Using deep sequencing normalized with unique cDNA molecular identifiers, the study measured how TCR beta repertoire diversity changes with age. Four age groups were formed from the donors: young (average approximately 15 years), middle-aged (roughly 38), aged (about 62) and long-lived (about 75). To avoid experimental bias, donors of different ages were spread randomly across the sequencing lanes. The study analyzed two additional independent replicas of 1 million unique cDNA reads from the same blood draw for two donors, one aged 18 to 30 and one aged 80 or older. Study-level results and caveats: Because donor CMV infection status was unknown, age-related changes in expanded clonotypes were potentially confounded. Observed TCR beta diversity per million T cells fell roughly linearly with age, and a significant reduction was already apparent by age about 38. Bulk unsorted PBMC profiling prevented conclusive comparison of naive and antigen-experienced compartments. Estimates of total diversity from one million sequenced T cells were regarded as lower bounds and underestimates. The percentage of naive T cells measured by flow cytometry correlated strongly with observed TCR beta diversity. Compared with the aged group, the long-lived group had more naive CD4+ T cells, fewer expanded clones and increased TCR diversity, a pattern suggesting age selection.

As encoded in the germline V gene (reference sequence), CDR1 is LNHNV while CDR2 is YYDKDF. V and J are truncated by 0 bases and 2 bases respectively, leaving an intervening sequence of 10 bases. Spanning cysteine to phenylalanine, the CDR3 consists of 15 amino acids. Here the CDR3 DNA is all that survives: 45 bases in frame from base 1. The 40 or so donors, aged about 6 to 95 years, were systemically healthy Caucasian individuals from Russia. Each donor gave roughly 11 milliliters of peripheral blood, drawn into EDTA-treated Vacutainer tubes. PBMCs were isolated by Ficoll-Paque density-gradient centrifugation, with at least 7 million obtained per sample. Trizol reagent was used to extract total RNA from the PBMCs, yielding at least 6 micrograms per sample. For every donor, an aliquot of PBMCs went through flow cytometry to measure the percentages of naive CD45RAhigh/CD27high T cells. In the case of this clonotype: This receptor's antigen is unknown. No base-level quality is on record; no much larger clone is a single base apart.

Receptor libraries were prepared by 5' RACE. Sequenced using an Illumina HiSeq 2500. A second PCR of about 7 to 12 cycles was run with a J-beta primer mix and a sample-barcoded 5' primer. A unique molecular identifier was introduced onto each TCR beta cDNA molecule by a template-switch 5' adaptor carrying 12 random nucleotides. At least 2.5 million CDR3-containing paired-end reads were obtained from each sample. First-strand cDNA was synthesized from all RNA with the Mint cDNA synthesis kit, primed by a TRBC-specific oligonucleotide. After uracil-DNA glycosylase treatment, a first 18-cycle PCR used universal primers M1SS and BC2_uni_R on all cDNA. Turning to the authors' computational methods: For normalization, 1 million high-quality reads were randomly selected from each sample, with every read carrying a distinct molecular identifier. Instead of being binned into consensus sequences, reads with shared molecular identifiers were discarded. MiTCR, set to a Q25 quality threshold and the strictest error-elimination algorithm, was used for CDR3 identification, clonotype clustering and error correction. A nonparametric unseen species model with Euler transformation was used to estimate lower-bound total TCR beta diversity. TCRdb's own reprocessing of the public reads used fastp at Q25 and MiXCR and kept productive beta chains. Here each entry gathers all rows of one CDR3 protein and keeps the most common genes and DNA. In this record, the V and J calls reflect TCRdb's handling and not the investigators' own analysis. The sample table contains 1,300,000 or so distinct CDR3 sequences; only one count was recorded for around 59% of them. Under 8.5% of the sample is taken by the ten largest.

The sequence is built from TRBV15 and TRBJ1-1, with no confidently assigned D gene. The source material was blood. The receptor was derived from a man aged 18 to 30 in good health. The CDR3 amino acid sequence is: CATSRDRQANTEAFF. The sequence in DNA is TGTGCCACCAGCAGAGATCGTCAGGCCAACACTGAAGCTTTCTTT.